These T cell receptor beta chains were read from a single sample in a study of early T cells in non-severe SARS-CoV-2 infection. MiXCR, applied by TCRdb to the 5' RACE reads, yields one record per CDR3 protein. The sample carries 85,000 to 90,000 distinct CDR3 sequences, around 15% recorded once. Input material: whole blood. These receptors originate from an adult who was a healthcare worker with PCR-confirmed SARS-CoV-2 infection or an uninfected control (not recorded which). CDR3s include the opening cysteine and the closing phenylalanine or tryptophan. Fields, in order: D gene, V gene, clone size, J gene, CDR3 DNA, CDR3 protein. D genes are given only for firm matches. Clone size is shown for a subset of rows, as once, few, many or a class of expanded clone.

.	TRBV2	.	TRBJ2-5	TGTGCCAGCAGTGAAGACAGGGCGTACCAAGAGACCCAGTACTTC	CASSEDRAYQETQYF
.	TRBV5-1	few	TRBJ2-1	TGCGCCAGCAGCTTGGTCCCCTTTGCGGGAACAATCAATGAGCAGTTCTTC	CASSLVPFAGTINEQFF
.	TRBV7-2	many	TRBJ1-2	TGTGCCAGCAGCCCAAGGCGGGCAGGGGCAGTCGCCTACTATGGCTACACCTTC	CASSPRRAGAVAYYGYTF
.	TRBV29-1	.	TRBJ1-1	TGCAGCGTTGAGTCGGCACAGAACACTGAAGCTTTCTTT	CSVESAQNTEAFF
TRBD1	TRBV5-4	.	TRBJ2-3	TGTGCCAGCAGCTTGCAGGGGGCAGTGGATACGCAGTATTTT	CASSLQGAVDTQYF
.	TRBV12-3/TRBV12-4	.	TRBJ1-5	TGTGCCAGCAGTTTGGACGGGTATAGCAATCAGCCCCAGCATTTT	CASSLDGYSNQPQHF
TRBD1	TRBV28	.	TRBJ2-7	TGTGCCAGCAGCAACACTACCGGGACAGTATTTTACGAGCAGTACTTC	CASSNTTGTVFYEQYF
.	TRBV25-1	.	TRBJ2-7	TGTGCCAGCAGTGAATATTTCGGGAACGAGCAGTACTTC	CASSEYFGNEQYF
TRBD1	TRBV29-1	.	TRBJ1-5	TGCAGCGTTGGCAGGGGGGGCAATCAGCCCCAGCATTTT	CSVGRGGNQPQHF
TRBD2	TRBV10-3	.	TRBJ2-3	TGTGCCATCAGTAGGGGAGCGGGGGGCACAGATACGCAGTATTTT	CAISRGAGGTDTQYF
TRBD1	TRBV20-1	.	TRBJ1-2	TGCAGTGCTCCGGGACAGGGAGGTGTCTATGGCTACACCTTC	CSAPGQGGVYGYTF
.	TRBV11-2	few	TRBJ1-1	TGTGCCAGCATCGGGGGCTACTTGGGCACTGAAGCTTTCTTT	CASIGGYLGTEAFF
TRBD1	TRBV6-6	.	TRBJ1-5	TGTGCCAGCAGTTACTCGATCAGGGGGAATCAGCCCCAGCATTTT	CASSYSIRGNQPQHF
.	TRBV6-1	few	TRBJ1-1	TGTGCCAGCAGTGAACCGGGCAGACTTGGCTCGAACACTGAAGCTTTCTTT	CASSEPGRLGSNTEAFF
.	TRBV6-1	many	TRBJ2-4	TGTGCCAGCAGTAAGGGGGGTGCAGCCAAAAACATTCAGTACTTC	CASSKGGAAKNIQYF
.	TRBV6-5	few	TRBJ1-5	TGTGCCAGCAGTTTGCAGGGAGGTGTCGGTCAGCCCCAGCATTTT	CASSLQGGVGQPQHF
.	TRBV7-9	.	TRBJ2-3	TGTGCCAGCAGCCATTCTCGAGGACAGCCGTGGGATACGCAGTATTTT	CASSHSRGQPWDTQYF
.	TRBV7-8	few	TRBJ2-3	TGTGCCAGCAGCTTTCCGCTAAACACAGATACGCAGTATTTT	CASSFPLNTDTQYF
TRBD1	TRBV27	.	TRBJ1-1	TGTGCCAGCAGTCCCAAACCCCACAGGGGATTGTCTGAAGCTTTCTTT	CASSPKPHRGLSEAFF
.	TRBV6-5	few	TRBJ2-7	TGTGCCAGCTGGGATGGGGTCTACGAGCAGTACTTC	CASWDGVYEQYF
.	TRBV7-3	few	TRBJ1-5	TGTGCCAGCAGCTTAAGCCTCGATCAGCCCCAGCATTTT	CASSLSLDQPQHF
TRBD2	TRBV28	few	TRBJ2-1	TGTGCCAGCAGTCGCGGGGGGGCCGGCAATGAGCAGTTCTTC	CASSRGGAGNEQFF
TRBD1	TRBV6-2/TRBV6-3	many	TRBJ2-5	TGTGCCAGCAGTTACGGGGACAGAGGAGAGACCCAGTACTTC	CASSYGDRGETQYF
.	TRBV20-1	.	TRBJ1-5	TGCAGTGCTAGTTCAAGAGCTGGGCCCCAGCATTTT	CSASSRAGPQHF
TRBD1	TRBV4-1	.	TRBJ1-1	TGCGCCAGCAGCCAAGATCGTGACAGGGCTGATTCAAACACTGAAGCTTTCTTT	CASSQDRDRADSNTEAFF
.	TRBV5-4	.	TRBJ1-1	TGTGCCAGCAGCTTGGTGGAGGTCAACACTGAAGCTTTCTTT	CASSLVEVNTEAFF
TRBD2	TRBV20-1	few	TRBJ2-1	TGCAGTGCGAGCTCTCGAAGGGGACTAGCAGTCCATGAGCAGTTCTTC	CSASSRRGLAVHEQFF
.	TRBV7-6	few	TRBJ2-2	TGTGCCAGCAGCTTAGCGTCATGGGCCTCGGAGCTGTTTTTT	CASSLASWASELFF
.	TRBV28	.	TRBJ2-7	TGTGCCAGCAGTTTATATACGGGGGGCGGCCTTGGTGGGGCCTACGAGCAGTACTTC	CASSLYTGGGLGGAYEQYF
.	TRBV28	.	TRBJ2-3	TGTGCCAGCACCACCCCCCTCCAGGCAATCGGGTCCACAGATACGCAGTATTTT	CASTTPLQAIGSTDTQYF
TRBD1	TRBV3-1	.	TRBJ1-2	TGTGCCAGCAGCGCGGGGACAGGGGCGAACTATGGCTACACCTTC	CASSAGTGANYGYTF
.	TRBV28	few	TRBJ2-1	TGTGCCAGCAGATACACTCGTGTCCGACCAAGCTCCTACAATGAGCAGTTCTTC	CASRYTRVRPSSYNEQFF
.	TRBV6-4	many	TRBJ1-2	TGTGCCAGCAGTGATTATTATGGCTACACCTTC	CASSDYYGYTF
.	TRBV11-2	few	TRBJ2-2	TGTGCCAGCAGCTTAGAGACGACTTCGAACACCGGGGAGCTGTTTTTT	CASSLETTSNTGELFF
.	TRBV7-6	few	TRBJ1-6	TGTGCCAGCAGCCCAAAAAGGGGAGGCGATAATTCACCCCTCCACTTT	CASSPKRGGDNSPLHF